Each of the 11 T cell receptor beta chains below was sequenced from the same sample in a study of blood T cell repertoires in COVID-19. Some clones are missing from TCRdb's copy, which holds only in-frame ones; the method was immunoSEQ multiplex PCR. The sample holds about 30,000 clones, 70% to 90% seen once. The sequencing sample was made of peripheral blood. The origin of the receptors is a human donor in a cohort sampled during active COVID-19.

The V and J genes are TRBV7-6 and TRBJ1-4, with 9 nucleotides matching TRBD1. The CDR3 consists of 14 residues. With V trimmed by 6 bases and J by 5 bases, 4 bases remained unmatched. Germline lookup yields CDR1 SGHVS and CDR2 FNYEAQ. This CDR3 reads CASSTGTGNEKLFF. The CDR3 region has the DNA TGTGCCAGCAGTACCGGGACAGGGAATGAAAAACTGTTTTTT.

This chain uses TRBV5-1 with TRBJ1-4, with a weak D call TRBD1 (5 bases). V was pared by 0 bases and J by 8 bases, with 11 bases between. CDR3 length equals 14 residues. Per the germline V gene, CDR1 is SGHRS and CDR2 is YFSETQ. Here the CDR3 DNA reads TGCGCCAGCAGCTTGGAAGGGGCGCGAGAAAAACTGTTTTTT. Translation gives CASSLEGAREKLFF.

V gene TRBV5-1 combines with J gene TRBJ1-4; 10 positions match TRBD1. Germline-derived CDR1 and CDR2 are SGHRS and YFSETQ. The CDR3 runs to 16 residues. Unmatched junction bases numbered 9, after V lost 2 bases and J lost 8 bases. Here the CDR3 reads CASSFRDRGSGEKLFF. The CDR3 DNA is TGCGCCAGCAGCTTCCGGGACAGGGGATCGGGGGAAAAACTGTTTTTT.

The chain has TRBV2 and TRBJ1-4; D is undetermined. Germline CDR1 reads SNHLY; CDR2 reads FYNNEI. V gave up 7 bases and J gave up 4 bases, with 10 bases separating them. The CDR3 sequence is 13 residues long. The CDR3 DNA reads as TGTGCCAGCAAGTCTGACTATAATGAAAAACTGTTTTTT. It yields the protein CASKSDYNEKLFF.

In regard to this clone: A junction end diverges from the germline sequence, so it may reflect a read error. The chain combines TRBV3-1 (or the pseudogene TRBV3-2) with TRBJ2-3, with 12 bases identical to TRBD2. Germline V gene sequence: CDR1 LGHDT, CDR2 YNNKEL (reference sequence). The CDR3 consists of 16 residues. The CDR3 reads CASSQAPSGGADTQYF. For the CDR3, the DNA is TGTGCCAGCAGTCAAGCCCCTAGCGGGGGGGCAGATACGCAGTATTTT.

This chain uses TRBV6-6 with TRBJ1-5; 9 nucleotides match TRBD1. Trimming at V came to 6 bases and at J to 4 bases, leaving 7 bases not matched to a gene. CDR1 and CDR2 from the germline V gene are MNHNY and SVGAGI (reference sequence). The CDR3 is 15 amino acids. The chain's CDR3 is CASSRGQGVNQPQHF. CDR3 coding DNA: TGTGCCAGCAGCCGGGGACAGGGAGTTAATCAGCCCCAGCATTTT.

The chain links TRBV6-5 to TRBJ2-5; 9 positions match TRBD1. Germline V gene data show CDR1 as MNHEY and CDR2 as SVGAGI. The V gene end was trimmed by 6 bases and the J gene end by 3 bases; junction bases not matched to a gene: 2. CDR3 length: 13 amino acids. This CDR3 is CASSRDREETQYF. The CDR3 DNA sequence: TGTGCCAGCAGCCGGGACAGGGAAGAGACCCAGTACTTC.

The chain recombines TRBV5-1 with TRBJ1-2; TRBD1 is a possible D gene (6 bases). The germline gives CDR1 SGHRS, CDR2 YFSETQ. CDR3 length equals 15 residues. V shed 1 base and J shed 2 bases, with 12 bases lying between them. The CDR3 DNA follows: TGCGCCAGCAGCTTGCTCCCACAGGGAAACTATGGCTACACCTTC. It specifies CASSLLPQGNYGYTF.

This clone was counted only a few times. The chain combines TRBV3-1 (or the pseudogene TRBV3-2) with TRBJ1-4; 7 bases are shared with TRBD1. The trim removed 1 base at V and 3 bases at J, leaving 5 bases unmatched. In germline, CDR1 is LGHDT, CDR2 YNNKEL (reference sequence). The CDR3 loop spans 16 amino acids. The CDR3 loop is CASSQVKGAPNEKLFF. CDR3 nucleotides: TGTGCCAGCAGCCAAGTAAAGGGGGCACCTAATGAAAAACTGTTTTTT.

The V gene is TRBV7-9, the J gene TRBJ1-2; D uncertain. From germline, CDR1 is SEHNR and CDR2 FQNEAQ (reference sequence). This CDR3 has 13 residues. V dropped 2 bases and J dropped 5 bases, with 9 bases sitting between them. The CDR3 nucleotides read TGTGCCAGCAGCTTACCTCAGGAATATGGCTACACCTTC. It yields the protein CASSLPQEYGYTF. Full variable domain (missing parts from reference TRBV7-9 and TRBJ1-2): DTGVSQNPRHKITKRGQNVTFRCDPISEHNRLYWYRQTLGQGPEFLTYFQNEAQLEKSRLLSDRFSAERPKGSFSTLEIQRTEQGDSAMYLCASSLPQEYGYTFGSGTRLTVV.

V usage is TRBV2 and J usage is TRBJ2-1; 7 positions match TRBD1. The CDR3 loop spans 15 amino acids. Germline-derived CDR1 and CDR2 are SNHLY and FYNNEI. V gave up 5 bases and J gave up 1 base; unmatched junction bases: 5. CDR3 residues: CASSPFRGSYNEQFF. DNA for the CDR3: TGTGCCAGCAGTCCGTTCAGGGGGTCCTACAATGAGCAGTTCTTC. The variable domain in full, completed from reference TRBV2 and TRBJ2-1, reads EPEVTQTPSHQVTQMGQEVILRCVPISNHLYFYWYRQILGQKVEFLVSFYNNEISEKSEIFDDQFSVERPDGSNFTLKIRSTKLEDSAMYFCASSPFRGSYNEQFFGPGTRLTVL.